One and the same sample provided the 2 T cell receptor beta chains below, sequenced in a study of blood T cells in healthy people across ages (dated by TCRdb to 2014 to 2015). Library method: 5' RACE. Instrument used: Illumina HiSeq 2500. A second PCR of roughly 6 to 11 cycles was run with a J-beta primer mix and a sample-barcoded 5' primer. Starting from the raw public reads, TCRdb applied fastp trimming at Q25, assembled clones with MiXCR and retained in-frame beta chains. When rows share a CDR3 protein, they turn into one entry using the most common DNA and genes. This sample holds around 1,000,000 distinct CDR3 sequences; roughly 24% were observed only once. The top ten clones comprise about 0.69% of the sample. The data were also submitted as part of a second study, on T cells of mothers and their children.

Material for sequencing was blood. All receptors derive from a girl aged 2-10 years in good health.

This clonotype appeared once. V usage is TRBV12-3 or TRBV12-4 and J usage is TRBJ2-1; D unclear. Trimming took 6 bases from V and 0 from J, leaving 9 bases between them. The CDR3 is 14 residues long. CDR3 protein: CASSVAGSYNEQFF. The CDR3 DNA sequence: TGTGCCAGCAGCGTCGCTGGCTCCTACAATGAGCAGTTCTTC.

The chain recombines TRBV7-6 with TRBJ2-7, with D perhaps being TRBD1 or TRBD2 (5 bases each). Germline assignment: CDR1 SGHVS and CDR2 FNYEAQ. Trimming left V 1 base short and J 0 bases short, with 10 bases between. This CDR3 is 15 amino acids long. CDR3 residues: CASSLEGTSSYEQYF. The CDR3, as DNA: TGTGCCAGCAGCTTAGAGGGGACCAGCTCCTACGAGCAGTACTTC.